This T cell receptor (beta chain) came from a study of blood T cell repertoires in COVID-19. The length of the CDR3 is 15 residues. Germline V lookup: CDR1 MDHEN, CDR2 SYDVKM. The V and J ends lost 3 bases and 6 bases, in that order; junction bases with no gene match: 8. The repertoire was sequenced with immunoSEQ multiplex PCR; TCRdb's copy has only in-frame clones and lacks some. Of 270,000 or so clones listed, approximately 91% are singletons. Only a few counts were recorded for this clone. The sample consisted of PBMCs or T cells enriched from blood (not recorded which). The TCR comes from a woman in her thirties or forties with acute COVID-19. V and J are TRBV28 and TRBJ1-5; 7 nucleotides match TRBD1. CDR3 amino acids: CASSLNRGFVQPQHF. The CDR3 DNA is TGTGCCAGCAGTTTGAACAGGGGATTTGTTCAGCCCCAGCATTTT.